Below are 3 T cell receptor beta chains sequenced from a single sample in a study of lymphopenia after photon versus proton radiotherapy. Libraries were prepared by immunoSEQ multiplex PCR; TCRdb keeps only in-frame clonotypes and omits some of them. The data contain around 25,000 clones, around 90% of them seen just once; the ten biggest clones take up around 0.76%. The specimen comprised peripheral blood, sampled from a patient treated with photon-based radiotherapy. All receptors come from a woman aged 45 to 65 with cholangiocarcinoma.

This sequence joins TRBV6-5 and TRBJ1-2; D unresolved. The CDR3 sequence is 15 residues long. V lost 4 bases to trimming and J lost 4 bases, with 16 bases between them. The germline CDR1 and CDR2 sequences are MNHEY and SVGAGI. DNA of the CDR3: TGTGCCAGCAGTTCACTGACCTCGGGAGGCTATGGCTACACCTTC. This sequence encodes CASSSLTSGGYGYTF.

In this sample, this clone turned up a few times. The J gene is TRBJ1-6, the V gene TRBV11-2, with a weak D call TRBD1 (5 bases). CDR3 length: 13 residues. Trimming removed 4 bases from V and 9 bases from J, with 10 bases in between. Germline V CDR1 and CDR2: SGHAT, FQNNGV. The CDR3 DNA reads TGTGCCAGCAGCTGGCAAAGGGGTTCACCCCTCCACTTT. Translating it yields CASSWQRGSPLHF.

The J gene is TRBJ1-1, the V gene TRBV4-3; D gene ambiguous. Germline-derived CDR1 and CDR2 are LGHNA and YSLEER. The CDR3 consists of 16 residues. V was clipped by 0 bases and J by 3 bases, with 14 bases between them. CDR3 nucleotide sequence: TGCGCCAGCAGCCAAGATCGCTTCCCGCCCCACACTGAAGCTTTCTTT. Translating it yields CASSQDRFPPHTEAFF.